The 30 T cell receptor beta chains reported below all come from one sample, sequenced in a study of CD4 T cells in relation to SARS-CoV-2 and coronaviruses. This table comes from immunoSEQ multiplex PCR, and its TCRdb copy is limited to in-frame clones, with some not included. This table holds 25,000 or so clones, under 80% found once. Before the COVID-19 pandemic, during about 2011-2019, CD4+ T cells were taken from unexposed donors. Isolation of CD4+ T cells took place after less than 11 days in culture. For these TCRs, the target antigens are not known. Material: CD4+ T cells from PBMCs, cultured in vitro. The receptors come from a human donor in good health.

This clone appeared a few times. This sequence joins TRBV5-4 and TRBJ2-1, with a weak D call TRBD2 (6 bases). Trimming removed 1 base from V and 11 bases from J, with 19 bases in between. Germline V gene data show CDR1 as SGHNT and CDR2 as YYREEE (reference sequence). The CDR3 has 15 residues. The CDR3 loop is CASSLRELAAKKQFF. In DNA form, the CDR3 reads TGTGCCAGCAGCTTGCGGGAACTAGCCGCCAAGAAGCAGTTCTTC.

This clone was recorded a few times. The chain combines TRBV3-1 (or the pseudogene TRBV3-2) with TRBJ2-7; possibly TRBD1 or TRBD2 for D (5 bases each). There are 16 residues in the CDR3. V was cut by 3 bases and J by 6 bases, with 21 bases left in between. Germline assignment: CDR1 LGHDT and CDR2 YNNKEL (reference sequence). The CDR3 region has the DNA TGTGCCAGCAGCCATCCCCACCCGGGACGGGGTATCGAGCAGTACTTC. Its translation: CASSHPHPGRGIEQYF.

The rearrangement uses TRBV7-8 and TRBJ1-2; D gene ambiguous. Germline V gene lookup returns CDR1 SGHVS and CDR2 FQNEAQ. Trimming removed 3 bases at V and 5 bases at J, with 7 bases between. The length of the CDR3 is 12 residues. The CDR3 sequence: CASSLGRYGYTF. The CDR3 DNA follows: TGTGCCAGCAGCTTGGGAAGATATGGCTACACCTTC.

The chain couples TRBV3-1 (or the pseudogene TRBV3-2) to TRBJ2-7; D not certain. Germline CDR1 is LGHDT and CDR2 is YNNKEL (reference sequence). Deletions cut 0 bases from V and 1 base from J, with 7 bases between. This CDR3 is 14 amino acids long. CDR3 loop: CASSQDPRSYEQYF. The CDR3 DNA reads as TGTGCCAGCAGCCAAGATCCCCGGTCCTACGAGCAGTACTTC.

V is TRBV5-4 and J is TRBJ2-5; D is ambiguous. The V gene lost 0 bases and the J gene lost 2 bases, with 11 bases spanning the gap. Germline assignment: CDR1 SGHNT and CDR2 YYREEE (reference sequence). The CDR3 is made up of 15 amino acids. The CDR3 loop is CASSLASALQETQYF. In nucleotides, the CDR3 is TGTGCCAGCAGCTTGGCCTCCGCGTTACAAGAGACCCAGTACTTC.

As DNA, the CDR3 is TGTGCCAGCAGCAGGGGGTTGTTCACTGAAGCTTTCTTT. The encoded protein is CASSRGLFTEAFF. The chain joins TRBV3-1 (or the pseudogene TRBV3-2) to TRBJ1-1; possibly TRBD1 for D (6 bases). The V gene's germline CDR1 is LGHDT and CDR2 YNNKEL (reference sequence). CDR3 size: 13 residues. V was pared by 5 bases and J by 4 bases, with 11 bases between.

The rearrangement joins TRBV19 to TRBJ2-1; 9 bases are a match to TRBD2. From germline, CDR1 is LNHDA and CDR2 SQIVND (reference sequence). The length of the CDR3 is 16 residues. Trimming cost V 6 bases and J 6 bases; bases outside gene matches: 12. CDR3 DNA: TGTGCCAGTAGACCCGCGGGATTAGCGGGAGTCAATGAGCAGTTCTTC. Protein product: CASRPAGLAGVNEQFF. Using reference TRBV19 and TRBJ2-1 for the parts outside the CDR3, the full variable domain is DGGITQSPKYLFRKEGQNVTLSCEQNLNHDAMYWYRQDPGQGLRLIYYSQIVNDFQKGDIAEGYSVSREKKESFPLTVTSAQKNPTAFYLCASRPAGLAGVNEQFFGPGTRLTVL.

This chain connects TRBV5-1 to TRBJ2-3; 10 bases match TRBD2. Germline V CDR1 and CDR2: SGHRS, YFSETQ. The CDR3 covers 16 residues. V shed 2 bases, J shed 3 bases, and the junction held 6 bases outside the gene matches. The CDR3 protein is CASSLTAGGPTDTQYF. CDR3 coding DNA: TGCGCCAGCAGCTTAACAGCGGGGGGGCCGACAGATACGCAGTATTTT.

The chain combines TRBV3-1 (or the pseudogene TRBV3-2) with TRBJ2-6, with D hard to call. The CDR3 spans 14 residues. The V end was cut by 2 bases, the J end by 2 bases, with 4 bases between. CDR1 is LGHDT and CDR2 is YNNKEL in the germline V gene (reference sequence). In nucleotides, the CDR3 is TGTGCCAGCAGCCAATCAACTGGGGCCAACGTCCTGACTTTC. Translating it yields CASSQSTGANVLTF.

This chain links TRBV12-5 with TRBJ2-1; no reliable D call. Germline CDR1 reads LGHNT; CDR2 reads FRNRAP. This CDR3 is 15 amino acids long. The V end lost 9 bases, the J end lost 4 bases, and 19 bases lay between the germline ends. CDR3 protein: CASHLATHRYNEQFF. For the CDR3, the DNA is TGTGCTAGCCACTTGGCGACCCACCGTTACAATGAGCAGTTCTTC.

The genes are TRBV6-5 and TRBJ2-7; TRBD2 matches 10 bases. This CDR3 spans 14 amino acids. Germline values: CDR1 MNHEY, CDR2 SVGAGI. After removal of 2 bases from V and 6 bases from J, the junction contained 4 bases not matched to a gene. Here the CDR3 reads CASSYLAGAGEQYF. In nucleotides, the CDR3 is TGTGCCAGCAGTTACCTAGCGGGAGCTGGCGAGCAGTACTTC.

The table lists this clone with a count of one. Without the conserved terminal phenylalanine or tryptophan, this CDR3 likely stems from a read error. The DNA is omitted, as the CDR3 cannot be located on it reliably, and the CDR3 follows TCRdb's listing. The chain joins TRBV20-1 to TRBJ1-2. The CDR3 is 11 residues long, ends included. Germline-derived CDR1 and CDR2 are DFQATT and SNEGSKA (reference sequence). CDR3 loop: CSARGREGLAV.

V and J are TRBV4-3 and TRBJ2-4; 8 bases fit TRBD2. The junction had 8 bases not matched to a gene; V was cut back by 1 base and J by 6 bases. Germline V lookup: CDR1 LGHNA, CDR2 YSLEER. The length of the CDR3 is 16 residues. Here the CDR3 reads CASSQVGGGNSNIQYF. CDR3 nucleotide sequence: TGCGCCAGCAGCCAAGTTGGCGGGGGGAACTCAAACATTCAGTACTTC.

The table lists this clone with a few counts. The chain joins TRBV2 to TRBJ1-3, with D possibly matching TRBD1 (5 bases). The CDR3 covers 14 residues. V was pared by 6 bases and J by 0 bases, with 9 bases between. Germline CDR1 SNHLY, CDR2 FYNNEI. The CDR3 DNA is TGTGCCAGCAGAAAGGGGAGCTCTGGAAACACCATATATTTT. Amino acid sequence: CASRKGSSGNTIYF.

V usage is TRBV30 and J usage is TRBJ2-5; 7 bases line up with TRBD2. The V segment lost 4 bases and the J segment 2 bases; nucleotides outside the gene matches: 7. The CDR3 runs to 14 residues. Germline-derived CDR1 and CDR2 are GTSNPN and SVGIG (reference sequence). The CDR3 bases are TGTGCCTGGACGGGACTATTATTGCAAGAGACCCAGTACTTC. Translating gives CAWTGLLLQETQYF.

V and J are TRBV4-2 and TRBJ2-1; 10 bases align to TRBD2. Looked up from germline, CDR1 is LGHNA and CDR2 is YNFKEQ. CDR3 length equals 18 residues. The V segment lost 1 base and the J segment 7 bases; nucleotides outside the gene matches: 13. The CDR3 sequence is CASSQGLAGGGGWNEQFF. The CDR3 DNA is TGTGCCAGCAGCCAAGGGTTAGCGGGGGGAGGGGGATGGAATGAGCAGTTCTTC.

This clone has a handful of counts. This rearrangement joins TRBV30 to TRBJ1-2; D may be TRBD1 (5 bases). The germline V gene has CDR1 GTSNPN and CDR2 SVGIG (reference sequence). V lost 3 bases and J 8 bases, leaving 13 bases between the germline ends. The CDR3 is 12 residues long. CDR3 DNA: TGTGCCTGGAGCGGGGGGTCTGACGGCTACACCTTC. Encoded protein: CAWSGGSDGYTF.

The chain joins TRBV4-3 to TRBJ2-1, with TRBD2 matching over 8 bases. The germline gives CDR1 LGHNA, CDR2 YSLEER. The CDR3 totals 14 residues. The V segment lost 0 bases and the J segment 15 bases; nucleotides outside the gene matches: 10. The CDR3 nucleotides are TGCGCCAGCAGCCAAGATTTCAGGAGCGGGGGCGCGTTCTTC. This translates into CASSQDFRSGGAFF.

J is TRBJ2-3 and V is TRBV7-2, with 8 positions matching TRBD2. The germline CDR1 and CDR2 sequences are SGHTA and FQGNSA. After removal of 3 bases from V and 4 bases from J, the junction contained 6 bases not matched to a gene. This CDR3 is 15 amino acids long. The CDR3 coding sequence is TGTGCCAGCAGCTTTGGTAGCGGGACGGCAGATACGCAGTATTTT. It encodes CASSFGSGTADTQYF.

The chain carries TRBV10-3 and TRBJ1-2; D uncertain. CDR1 is ENHRY, CDR2 SYGVKD, per germline. V lost 0 bases and J lost 1, with 6 bases in between. The CDR3 covers 14 residues. The CDR3 region has the DNA TGTGCCATCAGTGAGTCCAACCTTAACTATGGCTACACCTTC. It encodes CAISESNLNYGYTF.

The J gene is TRBJ1-3, the V gene TRBV10-3, with D perhaps TRBD1 (6 bases). CDR1 is ENHRY, CDR2 SYGVKD, per germline. With 5 bases removed from V and 2 bases from J, the gap between germline ends came to 10 bases. The CDR3 has 14 residues. CDR3: CAISIQGAGNTIYF. Here the CDR3 DNA reads TGTGCCATCAGTATACAGGGAGCTGGAAACACCATATATTTT.

V gene TRBV4-3 combines with J gene TRBJ2-2, with 7 nucleotides matching TRBD2. Per the germline V gene, CDR1 is LGHNA and CDR2 is YSLEER. The CDR3 extends over 18 amino acids. V shed 2 bases, J shed 4 bases, and the junction held 13 bases outside the gene matches. This CDR3 is CASSQSLLGRGSTGELFF. CDR3 sequence (DNA): TGCGCCAGCAGCCAAAGTCTGCTGGGGAGGGGTTCCACCGGGGAGCTGTTTTTT.

The chain joins TRBV19 to TRBJ2-5, with 7 bases matching TRBD1. The CDR3 length is 15 residues. Germline V gives CDR1 LNHDA, CDR2 SQIVND (reference sequence). Trimming removed 8 bases from V and 1 base from J; junction bases left unmatched: 10. In DNA, the CDR3 is TGTGCCAGTCGATCTGACAGGGTCCCCCAAGAGACCCAGTACTTC. Protein sequence: CASRSDRVPQETQYF.

The gene calls are TRBV3-1 (or the pseudogene TRBV3-2) and TRBJ2-7, with TRBD2 identical over 13 bases. V shed 0 bases and J 6 bases; nucleotides not matched to a gene: 17. The CDR3 loop spans 20 amino acids. Germline V CDR1 and CDR2: LGHDT, YNNKEL (reference sequence). This CDR3 is CASSQEVGFGGLAGSGEQYF. The CDR3 DNA sequence: TGTGCCAGCAGCCAAGAAGTTGGGTTTGGGGGACTAGCGGGATCAGGCGAGCAGTACTTC.

The V gene is TRBV5-6, the J gene TRBJ2-1, with 7 bases fitting TRBD1. Trimming cost V 4 bases and J 4 bases; bases outside gene matches: 2. CDR1 and CDR2 from the germline V gene are SGHDT and YYEEEE. This CDR3 has 13 residues. The CDR3 spells CASSQTGYNEQFF. The CDR3 DNA reads as TGTGCCAGCAGCCAGACAGGGTACAATGAGCAGTTCTTC.

This chain uses TRBV2 with TRBJ1-1; TRBD1 matches 8 bases. The length of the CDR3 is 13 residues. Looked up from germline, CDR1 is SNHLY and CDR2 is FYNNEI. The V gene end was trimmed by 6 bases and the J gene end by 1 base; junction bases not matched to a gene: 1. The CDR3 DNA sequence: TGTGCCAGCAGCGACAGGGGGAACACTGAAGCTTTCTTT. Its translation is CASSDRGNTEAFF.

The V call is TRBV5-5, the J call TRBJ2-6, with 10 bases lining up with TRBD1. Germline trimming cut 5 bases from V and 2 bases from J; bases unmatched to any gene: 13. In germline, CDR1 is SGHKS, CDR2 YYEKEE (reference sequence). The CDR3 is made up of 19 amino acids. CDR3 region: CASSYGTGVLRAGANVLTF. The CDR3 region has the DNA TGTGCCAGCAGTTATGGGACAGGGGTTTTACGGGCTGGGGCCAACGTCCTGACTTTC.

In its sample, this clone is medium-sized. The chain recombines TRBV10-2 with TRBJ1-3, with a weak D call TRBD1 (6 bases). The CDR3 is 18 residues long. V dropped 6 bases and J dropped 0 bases, with 21 bases sitting between them. CDR1 and CDR2 (germline): WSHSY, SAAADI. CDR3 sequence: CASSETLWGHISGNTIYF. The CDR3 coding sequence is TGCGCCAGCAGCGAGACCCTATGGGGGCATATCTCTGGAAACACCATATATTTT.

The J gene is TRBJ2-3, the V gene TRBV5-1; D is possibly TRBD2 (5 bases). V lost 2 bases, J lost 0 bases, and 13 bases lay in between. The germline CDR1 and CDR2 sequences are SGHRS and YFSETQ. This CDR3 contains 16 residues. CDR3 region: CASSFEGDVSTDTQYF. DNA of the CDR3: TGCGCCAGCAGCTTTGAGGGCGACGTTAGCACAGATACGCAGTATTTT.

V is TRBV5-1 and J is TRBJ2-5; TRBD1 matches 9 bases. This CDR3 has 15 residues. With 0 bases clipped from V and 5 bases from J, the junction kept 5 bases outside the gene matches. Germline V CDR1 and CDR2: SGHRS, YFSETQ. The CDR3 DNA reads TGCGCCAGCAGCTTGGAAGGACAGGGGTGGGAGACCCAGTACTTC. Its translation: CASSLEGQGWETQYF.